Listed below are T cell receptor beta chains from one sample, sequenced in a study of T-cell memory formation after mild COVID-19. TCRdb re-derived calls from the 5' RACE reads in MiXCR, one entry per CDR3 protein. The table includes some 69,000 distinct CDR3 sequences, 16% detected once. Sequencing used PBMCs or a T cell subset sorted from them (not recorded which). Every receptor here comes from an adult woman who had mild COVID-19 (a few samples of this study predate the infection). Cell type and time point are not known. Both conserved end residues are part of each CDR3. Each record gives: V gene, D gene, clone size, J gene, CDR3 DNA, CDR3 protein. D genes are given only for firm matches. Clone size, where shown, is once, few, many, or a class for clones that have expanded.

V: TRBV7-9
D: -
size: few
J: TRBJ2-7
DNA: TGTGCCAGCAGCGCAAGGACTGCTTACGAGCAGTACTTC
CDR3: CASSARTAYEQYF

V: TRBV23-1
D: -
size: -
J: TRBJ1-5
DNA: TGCGCCAGCAGTCAAGCACTAAGGTCGAGAGGGAATCAGCCCCAGCATTTT
CDR3: CASSQALRSRGNQPQHF

V: TRBV6-5
D: -
size: -
J: TRBJ2-7
DNA: TGTGCCAGCAGTTACGATCCTCCCGAGACAATCTTTGGCGAGCAGTACTTC
CDR3: CASSYDPPETIFGEQYF

V: TRBV12-3/TRBV12-4
D: -
size: few
J: TRBJ2-5
DNA: TGTGCCAGCAGTTTGGGTAAAACGGCCATCCAAGAGACCCAGTACTTC
CDR3: CASSLGKTAIQETQYF

V: TRBV9
D: -
size: few
J: TRBJ2-7
DNA: TGTGCCAGCAGCCCAGGATCAATTTGGTCGGGACATTCTTCCTACGAGCAGTACTTC
CDR3: CASSPGSIWSGHSSYEQYF

V: TRBV5-6
D: TRBD1
size: -
J: TRBJ2-7
DNA: TGTGCCAGCAGCTTTGGGACAGGGAACTACGAGCAGTACTTC
CDR3: CASSFGTGNYEQYF

V: TRBV2
D: -
size: -
J: TRBJ1-5
DNA: TGTGCCAGCACCCTTGACGGGGATCGTAATCAGCCCCAGCATTTT
CDR3: CASTLDGDRNQPQHF

V: TRBV9
D: TRBD2
size: -
J: TRBJ2-1
DNA: TGTGCCAGCAGCAAAGGCGGGGGTGAGCAGTTCTTC
CDR3: CASSKGGGEQFF

V: TRBV5-1
D: TRBD2
size: few
J: TRBJ2-7
DNA: TGCGCCAGCAGCATGGGACTAGCGGGAGAGTCCCCAAAATCCGTCGAGCAGTACTTC
CDR3: CASSMGLAGESPKSVEQYF

V: TRBV5-5
D: -
size: -
J: TRBJ2-7
DNA: TGTGCCAGCAGCTTGGATTACCGGGGGATGGGCTACGAGCAGTACTTC
CDR3: CASSLDYRGMGYEQYF

V: TRBV12-3/TRBV12-4
D: TRBD2
size: few
J: TRBJ2-1
DNA: TGTGCCAGCAGCCACGGACTAGCGGGGAATGAGCAGTTCTTC
CDR3: CASSHGLAGNEQFF

V: TRBV20-1
D: -
size: -
J: TRBJ2-5
DNA: TGCAGTGCTAGAGATAAGGCCCGAGTTACGAAAGAGACCCAGTACTTC
CDR3: CSARDKARVTKETQYF

V: TRBV4-1
D: TRBD1
size: few
J: TRBJ2-7
DNA: TGCGCCAGCAGCCTCTTGGCCGGGACAGTCAACGAGCAGTACTTC
CDR3: CASSLLAGTVNEQYF

V: TRBV29-1
D: TRBD1
size: few
J: TRBJ2-3
DNA: TGCAGCGTGGGACAGGGGGCCGGCGCTACGCAGTATTTT
CDR3: CSVGQGAGATQYF

V: TRBV11-2
D: TRBD2
size: few
J: TRBJ2-3
DNA: TGTGCCAGCAGCTTGGGGCGGGGGGGCCCAGATACGCAGTATTTT
CDR3: CASSLGRGGPDTQYF

V: TRBV19
D: -
size: few
J: TRBJ2-1
DNA: TGTGCCAGTACCCCAGGAGGGAATCGAGGGTACAATGAGCAGTTCTTC
CDR3: CASTPGGNRGYNEQFF

V: TRBV7-9
D: -
size: -
J: TRBJ2-1
DNA: TGTGCCAGCAGCCCGGGACCACTCAATGAGCAGTTCTTC
CDR3: CASSPGPLNEQFF

V: TRBV7-9
D: TRBD2
size: -
J: TRBJ2-1
DNA: TGTGCCAGCAGCTATCAGACTAGCGGGAGGAATGAGCAGTTCTTC
CDR3: CASSYQTSGRNEQFF

V: TRBV20-1
D: -
size: -
J: TRBJ2-5
DNA: TGCAGTGCTAGTTTCGAAGGGACGAAGACCCAGTACTTC
CDR3: CSASFEGTKTQYF

V: TRBV7-9
D: -
size: -
J: TRBJ2-5
DNA: TGTGCCAGCAGCATTTTTGACAGCCAAGAGACCCAGTACTTC
CDR3: CASSIFDSQETQYF

V: TRBV6-5
D: -
size: -
J: TRBJ1-1
DNA: TGTGCCAGCAGTGGGGTTATGAACACTGAAGCTTTCTTT
CDR3: CASSGVMNTEAFF

V: TRBV5-1
D: TRBD1
size: few
J: TRBJ2-1
DNA: TGCGCCAGCAGCTTGGGTACGGGACAGGTGTACAATGAGCAGTTCTTC
CDR3: CASSLGTGQVYNEQFF

V: TRBV5-1
D: TRBD1
size: -
J: TRBJ2-1
DNA: TGCGCCAGCAGCTGGGGGGACAGGGGGCCTCGGAATGAGCAGTTCTTC
CDR3: CASSWGDRGPRNEQFF

V: TRBV10-3
D: TRBD1
size: few
J: TRBJ2-1
DNA: TGTGCCACCGCTAGTCCGGGACAGGGGAGGCAGTTCTTC
CDR3: CATASPGQGRQFF

V: TRBV24-1
D: -
size: many
J: TRBJ1-1
DNA: TGTGCCACCAGTGAAGGCTCTCGGAACACTGAAGCTTTCTTT
CDR3: CATSEGSRNTEAFF

V: TRBV24-1
D: -
size: few
J: TRBJ2-5
DNA: TGTGCCACCAGGGACCCGTACCAAGAGACCCAGTACTTC
CDR3: CATRDPYQETQYF

V: TRBV9
D: -
size: -
J: TRBJ2-7
DNA: TGTGCCAGCAGCGACTCGGGAGCCCCCCTTGACGAGCAGTACTTC
CDR3: CASSDSGAPLDEQYF

V: TRBV10-3
D: -
size: -
J: TRBJ2-5
DNA: TGTGCCATCAGTGAGTCCGGGGGACAGCAAGAGACCCAGTACTTC
CDR3: CAISESGGQQETQYF

V: TRBV24-1
D: -
size: -
J: TRBJ2-2
DNA: TGTGCCACCAGTGATAGCACCGGGGAGCTGTTTTTT
CDR3: CATSDSTGELFF

V: TRBV12-3/TRBV12-4
D: -
size: -
J: TRBJ2-7
DNA: TGTGCCAGCCGGGACACTACTTACTACGAGCAGTACTTC
CDR3: CASRDTTYYEQYF

V: TRBV27
D: -
size: -
J: TRBJ2-7
DNA: TGTGCCAGCAGTTTAAATCCCGGTGGTACCTACGAGCAGTACTTC
CDR3: CASSLNPGGTYEQYF

V: TRBV24-1
D: TRBD2
size: few
J: TRBJ2-3
DNA: TGTGCCACCAGTGTAAGCGGGGGGGCCTGGTCAGATACGCAGTATTTT
CDR3: CATSVSGGAWSDTQYF

V: TRBV13
D: -
size: few
J: TRBJ2-7
DNA: TGTGCCAGCAAACTCGAAGACGGGATGTCCCACGAGCAGTACTTC
CDR3: CASKLEDGMSHEQYF

V: TRBV29-1
D: -
size: -
J: TRBJ2-7
DNA: TGCAGCGTTGAGGGCCTCGGGGGGCCCTCCTACGAGCAGTACTTC
CDR3: CSVEGLGGPSYEQYF

V: TRBV4-1
D: -
size: -
J: TRBJ2-7
DNA: TGCGCCAGCAGCCAAGGGACTTACGAGCAGTACTTC
CDR3: CASSQGTYEQYF

V: TRBV3-1
D: TRBD1
size: many
J: TRBJ2-3
DNA: TGTGCCAGCAGCATACGGGACAGGGCGCACGATACGCAGTATTTT
CDR3: CASSIRDRAHDTQYF

V: TRBV3-1
D: -
size: -
J: TRBJ2-5
DNA: TGTGCCAGCAGCCAAGATCTTCCCGAGGGGGAGACCCAGTACTTC
CDR3: CASSQDLPEGETQYF

V: TRBV2
D: TRBD2
size: -
J: TRBJ2-7
DNA: TGTGCCAGCAGTGATTCTAGCGGGAGCTTCGAGCAGTACTTC
CDR3: CASSDSSGSFEQYF

V: TRBV9
D: -
size: few
J: TRBJ2-7
DNA: TGTGCCAGCAGCGGGACTGGGCAGCCCTACGAGCAGTACTTC
CDR3: CASSGTGQPYEQYF

V: TRBV12-3/TRBV12-4
D: -
size: many
J: TRBJ2-1
DNA: TGTGCCAGCAGTTTGGGGGGAGAGCAGTTCTTC
CDR3: CASSLGGEQFF

V: TRBV5-1
D: TRBD1
size: few
J: TRBJ2-5
DNA: TGCGCCAGCAGCGCCTCCGGGACAGGGCAAGAGACCCAGTACTTC
CDR3: CASSASGTGQETQYF

V: TRBV27
D: -
size: -
J: TRBJ2-1
DNA: TGTGCCAGCAGTTTTGTGGGAATCGGAAACAATGAGCAGTTCTTC
CDR3: CASSFVGIGNNEQFF

V: TRBV7-8
D: -
size: many
J: TRBJ2-5
DNA: TGTGCCAGCAGCCCCCCGGCTTGGTACCAAGAGACCCAGTACTTC
CDR3: CASSPPAWYQETQYF

V: TRBV4-3
D: -
size: -
J: TRBJ2-2
DNA: TGCGCCAGCAGCCCAGGGGACCGCGGGTCGGGCACCGGGGAGCTGTTTTTT
CDR3: CASSPGDRGSGTGELFF

V: TRBV5-6
D: TRBD1
size: -
J: TRBJ2-3
DNA: TGTGCCAGCAGCTTTTTCAGGGGGACAGATACGCAGTATTTT
CDR3: CASSFFRGTDTQYF

V: TRBV6-5
D: TRBD2
size: many
J: TRBJ2-1
DNA: TGTGCCAGCAGTTACTCCGTCAGCGGGGGGGCCGGTAATGAGCAGTTCTTC
CDR3: CASSYSVSGGAGNEQFF

V: TRBV7-9
D: TRBD2
size: -
J: TRBJ2-7
DNA: TGTGCCAGCAAGGACCCAGCGGGAGGACACGAGCAGTACTTC
CDR3: CASKDPAGGHEQYF

V: TRBV6-1
D: -
size: few
J: TRBJ1-1
DNA: TGTGCCAGCAGTGAATACAGGCTTGGGAACACTGAAGCTTTCTTT
CDR3: CASSEYRLGNTEAFF

V: TRBV14
D: -
size: few
J: TRBJ2-5
DNA: TGTGCCAGCAGCCAAGATCGTCGGGGGCAAGAGACCCAGTACTTC
CDR3: CASSQDRRGQETQYF

V: TRBV12-3/TRBV12-4
D: -
size: many
J: TRBJ1-2
DNA: TGTGCCAGCAGTAACCATACGAGAGGGGACTATGGCTACACCTTC
CDR3: CASSNHTRGDYGYTF

V: TRBV20-1
D: TRBD2
size: few
J: TRBJ2-1
DNA: TGCAGTGCTGTTAGCGGGAGTTATGATGAGCAGTTCTTC
CDR3: CSAVSGSYDEQFF

V: TRBV25-1
D: TRBD1
size: -
J: TRBJ2-7
DNA: TGTGCCAGCAGTGTTTTCGGGACAGAATCCTACGAGCAGTACTTC
CDR3: CASSVFGTESYEQYF

V: TRBV12-3/TRBV12-4
D: -
size: -
J: TRBJ2-1
DNA: TGTGCCAGCACCATTAGCGGCGGTTGGTACAATGAGCAGTTCTTC
CDR3: CASTISGGWYNEQFF

V: TRBV6-5
D: -
size: -
J: TRBJ2-5
DNA: TGTGCCAGCAGTCCTCTAGTGGAGAGGGAGACCCAGTACTTC
CDR3: CASSPLVERETQYF